This T cell receptor beta chain derives from a study of cytomegalovirus exposure and HLA in healthy donors. Study-wide results and caveats: The study recorded 150 to 200 TCR beta chains that were cytomegalovirus-associated. Generally TCR sequences proved uncommon, though certain public TCRs appeared in numerous donors.

Generated by immunoSEQ multiplex PCR, the TCRdb table keeps only in-frame clones and is missing some. The table lists approximately 57,000 clones, over 90% of them singletons. V lost 0 bases and J lost 4, with 10 bases in between. The CDR3 spans 15 residues. The germline V gene encodes CDR1 LNHNV and CDR2 YYDKDF (reference sequence). A remark on this clone: Antigen: not known.

The donors were members of the roughly 130-subject validation cohort (separate from the approximately 730-subject first cohort). The clonotype comes from a woman between 18 and 29 years old in good health and CMV-seronegative. The gene calls are TRBV15 and TRBJ2-4; D is unclear. Material: PBMCs. In DNA, the CDR3 is TGTGCCACCAGCAGAGATTCAGAAACAAAAAACATTCAGTACTTC. Translating it yields CATSRDSETKNIQYF.